The next 20 T cell receptor beta chains were all read from a single sample in a study of shared clonotypes between healthy human individuals. It was CD45RO-negative cells, positively selected for CCR7, that made up naive CD8 cells, with terminally differentiated effector memory CD45RA+ cells excluded. TCRdb's table, derived via immunoSEQ multiplex PCR, lists solely in-frame clones and lacks some. The sample contains about 2.2 million clones, 80% to 95% of which appear only once. Material for sequencing was naive CD8+ T cells from PBMCs. All receptors come from a man younger than 35 in good health. Some clones in this sample may be carry-over from other donors' samples.

The rearrangement uses TRBV28 and TRBJ2-7, with TRBD1 matching 10 bases. The germline V gene encodes CDR1 MDHEN and CDR2 SYDVKM. The CDR3 sequence is 16 residues long. V gave up 6 bases and J gave up 3 bases; unmatched junction bases: 11. The CDR3 spells CASRWDRTGGSYEQYF. The CDR3 bases are TGTGCCAGCAGGTGGGATCGGACAGGGGGAAGCTACGAGCAGTACTTC.

This chain uses TRBV9 with TRBJ2-2; the match to TRBD1 covers 7 bases. V was pared by 4 bases and J by 2 bases, with 8 bases of the junction left unmatched. Germline V gene lookup returns CDR1 SGDLS and CDR2 YYNGEE. CDR3 length: 16 residues. CDR3 region: CASSLFGTANTGELFF. CDR3 sequence (DNA): TGTGCCAGCAGCCTCTTCGGGACAGCCAACACCGGGGAGCTGTTTTTT.

This clone was seen once. The J gene is TRBJ2-1, the V gene TRBV2; 11 bases fit TRBD2. The CDR3 runs to 16 residues. Trimming removed 3 bases from V and 8 bases from J; junction bases left unmatched: 9. Germline V gene data show CDR1 as SNHLY and CDR2 as FYNNEI. The CDR3: CASSDVAGGMVDEQFF. The CDR3 DNA is TGTGCCAGCAGTGATGTAGCGGGAGGGATGGTTGATGAGCAGTTCTTC.

The chain employs TRBV19 and TRBJ2-5, with a weak D call TRBD2 (5 bases). CDR3 size: 13 residues. Germline V lookup: CDR1 LNHDA, CDR2 SQIVND (reference sequence). The V end was cut by 5 bases, the J end by 5 bases, with 12 bases between. CDR3 amino acids: CASSGRGKETQYF. CDR3 in DNA: TGTGCCAGTAGTGGACGGGGTAAGGAGACCCAGTACTTC.

The chain recombines TRBV4-1 with TRBJ2-7; perhaps TRBD2 as D (5 bases). This CDR3 spans 14 amino acids. The V gene lost 1 base and the J gene lost 2 bases, with 9 bases spanning the gap. Per germline, CDR1 MGHRA and CDR2 YSYEKL. CDR3: CASSQVVATYEQYF. The CDR3 DNA is TGCGCCAGCAGCCAAGTGGTAGCGACCTACGAGCAGTACTTC.

Points on this clone: Other DNA sequences within the sample encode an identical CDR3. This sequence joins TRBV5-1 and TRBJ2-7; 10 positions match TRBD1. The CDR3 has 15 residues. Germline loops: CDR1 SGHRS, CDR2 YFSETQ. V lost 4 bases and J lost 3; bases outside the gene matches: 7. CDR3 in amino acids: CASSLTGTGVYEQYF. The CDR3 coding sequence is TGCGCCAGCAGCCTCACCGGGACAGGGGTCTACGAGCAGTACTTC. The complete variable domain, with remaining parts taken from reference TRBV5-1 and TRBJ2-7, reads KAGVTQTPRYLIKTRGQQVTLSCSPISGHRSVSWYQQTPGQGLQFLFEYFSETQRNKGNFPGRFSGRQFSNSRSEMNVSTLELGDSALYLCASSLTGTGVYEQYFGPGTRLTVT.

The CDR3 sequence: CASFTSGSSWEQYF. The CDR3 region has the DNA TGTGCCAGTTTCACTAGCGGGAGTAGCTGGGAGCAGTACTTC. This sequence joins TRBV28 and TRBJ2-7; the match to TRBD2 covers 11 bases. Germline V gives CDR1 MDHEN, CDR2 SYDVKM. This CDR3 is built from 14 residues. V gave up 9 bases and J gave up 7 bases; unmatched junction bases: 11.

The chain links TRBV5-1 to TRBJ2-5, with 9 positions matching TRBD2. The CDR3 consists of 16 residues. After removal of 0 bases from V and 1 base from J, the junction contained 4 bases not matched to a gene. Germline CDR1 SGHRS, CDR2 YFSETQ. CDR3 coding DNA: TGCGCCAGCAGCTTGGCGCTAGCGGGGCTCCAAGAGACCCAGTACTTC. Protein: CASSLALAGLQETQYF.

The chain couples TRBV6-1 to TRBJ2-7; maybe TRBD2 (5 bases). The CDR3 sequence is 15 residues long. The V end lost 5 bases, the J end lost 0 bases, and 14 bases lay between the germline ends. Per germline, CDR1 MNHNS and CDR2 SASEGT. CDR3: CASSKRAELSYEQYF. Here the CDR3 DNA reads TGTGCCAGCAGTAAGAGAGCGGAACTCTCCTACGAGCAGTACTTC.

Concerning this clone itself: Other nucleotide sequences in the sample specify the same CDR3. V usage is TRBV6-6 and J usage is TRBJ1-1; no clear D gene. The V end lost 1 base, the J end lost 0 bases, and 6 bases lay between the germline ends. CDR1 is MNHNY and CDR2 is SVGAGI in the germline V gene (reference sequence). The CDR3 loop spans 14 amino acids. The CDR3 loop is CASSYLGLNTEAFF. In nucleotides, the CDR3 is TGTGCCAGCAGTTACTTAGGGCTGAACACTGAAGCTTTCTTT.

The CDR3 bases are TGTGCCAGCAAGGGGGCCCTGGGGAGGGGGGAGACCCAGTACTTC. It codes for CASKGALGRGETQYF. The chain uses TRBV27 and TRBJ2-5; D possibly uses TRBD1 or TRBD2 (7 bases each). The CDR3 runs to 15 residues. Trimming pared 7 bases from V and 5 bases from J, leaving 20 bases between. In germline, CDR1 is MNHEY, CDR2 SMNVEV (reference sequence).

The chain joins TRBV7-9 to TRBJ1-3; D is undetermined. V was pared by 4 bases and J by 2 bases, with 12 bases between. This CDR3 has 15 residues. Germline CDR1 reads SEHNR; CDR2 reads FQNEAQ (reference sequence). Written as DNA, the CDR3 is TGTGCCAGCAGCTACCGGGTGGGCACTGGAAACACCATATATTTT. Residues: CASSYRVGTGNTIYF.

The table lists this clone with a count of one. This chain's CDR3 is CASSGEQNEQFF. CDR3 coding DNA: TGTGCCAGCAGCGGGGAACAGAATGAGCAGTTCTTC. The V and J genes are TRBV5-4 and TRBJ2-1; D unresolved. CDR3 length equals 12 residues. Germline-derived CDR1 and CDR2 are SGHNT and YYREEE (reference sequence). Between the trimmed V and J ends, which lost 4 bases and 7 bases, there was a span of 9 bases. Full variable domain (outside the CDR3, taken from reference TRBV5-4 and TRBJ2-1): ETGVTQSPTHLIKTRGQQVTLRCSSQSGHNTVSWYQQALGQGPQFIFQYYREEENGRGNFPPRFSGLQFPNYSSELNVNALELDDSALYLCASSGEQNEQFFGPGTRLTVL.

The chain has TRBV2 and TRBJ2-3; D is perhaps TRBD2 (6 bases). V lost 6 bases and J lost 0, with 13 bases in between. The CDR3 is made up of 15 amino acids. The germline CDR1 and CDR2 sequences are SNHLY and FYNNEI. CDR3 nucleotide sequence: TGTGCCAGCAGGGAGGGACCCGCAAGCACAGATACGCAGTATTTT. Protein sequence: CASREGPASTDTQYF.

The J gene is TRBJ1-2, the V gene TRBV29-1; D gene unclear. This CDR3 has 11 amino acids. Looked up from germline, CDR1 is SQVTM and CDR2 is ANQGSEA. V lost 7 bases to trimming and J lost 4 bases, with 10 bases between them. The CDR3 here is CSAVRTYGYTF. DNA of the CDR3: TGCAGCGCAGTAAGAACCTATGGCTACACCTTC.

For the CDR3, the DNA is TGTGCCAGCAGCCCGTGGACAGGTACCAATCAGCCCCAGCATTTT. This sequence encodes CASSPWTGTNQPQHF. The rearrangement joins TRBV7-9 to TRBJ1-5; 7 bases are a match to TRBD1. V was clipped by 5 bases and J by 3 bases; unmatched bases: 7. Looked up from germline, CDR1 is SEHNR and CDR2 is FQNEAQ (reference sequence). This CDR3 spans 15 amino acids.

This chain links TRBV19 with TRBJ2-2; D not resolved. Per the germline V gene, CDR1 is LNHDA and CDR2 is SQIVND (reference sequence). V was clipped by 6 bases and J by 1 base, with 9 bases between them. This CDR3 has 14 amino acids. CDR3: CASSPWENTGELFF. In DNA form, the CDR3 reads TGTGCCAGTAGCCCGTGGGAGAACACCGGGGAGCTGTTTTTT. The whole variable domain, remainder taken from reference TRBV19 and TRBJ2-2, is DGGITQSPKYLFRKEGQNVTLSCEQNLNHDAMYWYRQDPGQGLRLIYYSQIVNDFQKGDIAEGYSVSREKKESFPLTVTSAQKNPTAFYLCASSPWENTGELFFGEGSRLTVL.

The chain carries TRBV27 and TRBJ2-7, with a tentative D call TRBD2 (6 bases). The CDR3 has 16 residues. Per the germline V gene, CDR1 is MNHEY and CDR2 is SMNVEV (reference sequence). V was pared by 0 bases and J by 7 bases, with 19 bases between. This chain's CDR3 is CASSLSIGTFRLEQYF. The CDR3 nucleotides are TGTGCCAGCAGTTTATCCATCGGGACTTTCCGCTTGGAGCAGTACTTC.

Note on this clone: The same CDR3 arises from other DNA sequences in this sample as well. This sequence joins TRBV19 and TRBJ2-1; 10 bases align to TRBD2. The CDR3 extends over 14 amino acids. The V gene's germline CDR1 is LNHDA and CDR2 SQIVND (reference sequence). V was clipped by 7 bases and J by 4 bases; unmatched bases: 4. In DNA, the CDR3 is TGTGCCAGTACTCCTAGCGGGAGTTACAATGAGCAGTTCTTC. It yields the protein CASTPSGSYNEQFF.

This clone was picked up a small number of times. This chain connects TRBV4-2 to TRBJ1-1; no definite D call. V gave up 5 bases and J gave up 8 bases, with 15 bases separating them. The CDR3 has 13 residues. The germline gives CDR1 LGHNA, CDR2 YNFKEQ. The CDR3 sequence is CASSDPRLAEAFF. The CDR3 coding sequence is TGTGCCAGCAGCGACCCCCGTCTGGCCGAAGCTTTCTTT.